The rows below give T cell receptor beta chains drawn from one sample of a study of OX40 agonist ivuxolimab in advanced cancers. The method was immunoSEQ multiplex PCR; TCRdb's version includes in-frame clones alone and lacks a portion of them. The repertoire has some 15,000 clones, 75% to 95% of them found once; the top ten carry 20% to 25%. The material sequenced was CD4+ or CD8+ T cells sorted from blood, taken in a trial of the OX40 agonist ivuxolimab. The source is an adult with an advanced solid tumor such as melanoma, head and neck, liver or kidney cancer. The CDR3 runs from the conserved cysteine through the conserved F or W. A D gene is named only where the DNA matches it firmly. Rows give clone size only sometimes, using once, few, many, or a class for an expanded clone.

TRBV29-1	NA	TRBJ2-1	NA	CSVDADNEQFF	TGCAGCGTTGACGCCGACAATGAGCAGTTCTTC
TRBV19	NA	TRBJ1-1	NA	CASSIFTEAFF	TGTGCCAGTAGTATCTTTACTGAAGCTTTCTTT
TRBV29-1	NA	TRBJ2-5	NA	CSVQSDGPQETQYF	TGCAGCGTCCAAAGCGACGGGCCCCAAGAGACCCAGTACTTC
TRBV7-8	NA	TRBJ1-1	NA	CASSPETENTEAFF	TGTGCCAGCAGCCCAGAGACAGAGAACACTGAAGCTTTCTTT
TRBV9	NA	TRBJ2-1	NA	CASSVQGDNEQFF	TGTGCCAGCAGCGTCCAGGGTGACAATGAGCAGTTCTTC
TRBV9	NA	TRBJ2-2	NA	CASSLNTGELFF	TGTGCCAGCAGCCTCAACACCGGGGAGCTGTTTTTT
TRBV7-3	NA	TRBJ2-1	TRBD1	CASSLTGDRGHGYNEQFF	TGTGCCAGCAGCTTAACAGGGGACAGGGGGCATGGCTACAATGAGCAGTTCTTC
TRBV9	NA	TRBJ1-2	NA	CASSVGDSFSYGYTF	TGTGCCAGCAGCGTAGGAGACAGCTTTTCCTATGGCTACACCTTC
TRBV19	NA	TRBJ1-1	TRBD1	CASMHDRVNTEAFF	TGTGCCAGTATGCACGACAGGGTGAACACTGAAGCTTTCTTT
TRBV18	NA	TRBJ2-3	NA	CASSPTGRVEFTDTQYF	TGTGCCAGCTCACCGACCGGCAGGGTCGAATTTACAGATACGCAGTATTTT
TRBV27	NA	TRBJ2-2	NA	CASRAGANTGELFF	TGTGCCAGCAGGGCGGGTGCGAACACCGGGGAGCTGTTTTTT
TRBV4-1	NA	TRBJ2-7	NA	CASSQGNGHYEQYF	TGCGCCAGCAGCCAAGGGAACGGACACTACGAGCAGTACTTC
TRBV28	NA	TRBJ2-7	NA	CASSNRDSSYEQYF	TGTGCCAGCAGCAACCGGGACTCCTCCTACGAGCAGTACTTC
TRBV7-6	few	TRBJ2-1	TRBD2	CASSSGVAGGPDEQFF	TGTGCCAGCAGCTCAGGGGTAGCGGGAGGGCCAGATGAGCAGTTCTTC
TRBV6-5	NA	TRBJ2-3	TRBD2	CASSYSASGVTDTQYF	TGTGCCAGCAGTTACTCCGCTAGCGGTGTCACAGATACGCAGTATTTT
TRBV4-1	NA	TRBJ2-7	NA	CASRPSDSYEQYF	TGCGCCAGCCGCCCCTCAGATTCGTACGAGCAGTACTTC
TRBV28	NA	TRBJ2-1	TRBD2	CASTAGVDYNEQFF	TGTGCCAGCACGGCGGGAGTCGACTACAATGAGCAGTTCTTC
TRBV28	NA	TRBJ2-7	TRBD2	CASSFGGTYEQYF	TGTGCCAGCAGTTTCGGGGGGACCTACGAGCAGTACTTC
TRBV19	NA	TRBJ1-1	NA	CASSTNTWMNTEAFF	TGTGCCAGTAGTACCAACACTTGGATGAACACTGAAGCTTTCTTT
TRBV27	NA	TRBJ2-7	TRBD2	CASSFTSGSSYEQYF	TGTGCCAGCAGTTTCACTAGCGGGAGCAGCTACGAGCAGTACTTC
TRBV5-5	NA	TRBJ2-7	NA	CASSKEAYRDPAYEQYF	TGTGCCAGCAGCAAGGAAGCCTACCGGGACCCAGCCTACGAGCAGTACTTC
TRBV6-5	once	TRBJ2-7	NA	CASSYSGAGEQYF	TGTGCCAGCAGTTACTCGGGGGCGGGGGAGCAGTACTTC
TRBV7-6	NA	TRBJ2-5	NA	CASSLVREETQYF	TGTGCCAGCAGCTTAGTACGGGAAGAGACCCAGTACTTC
TRBV15	NA	TRBJ2-1	NA	CATSRVLDEQFF	TGTGCCACCAGCAGAGTCTTGGATGAGCAGTTCTTC
TRBV2	NA	TRBJ2-7	TRBD2	CASLSSGRPSYEQYF	TGTGCCAGCCTTAGTAGCGGGAGGCCCTCCTACGAGCAGTACTTC
TRBV5-1	NA	TRBJ2-7	TRBD1	CASSLADRGYEQYF	TGCGCCAGCAGCTTGGCGGACAGGGGCTACGAGCAGTACTTC
TRBV5-1	NA	TRBJ2-7	TRBD2	CASSERGSSYEQYF	TGCGCCAGCAGCGAGCGGGGCAGCTCCTACGAGCAGTACTTC
TRBV13	once	TRBJ2-1	TRBD2	CASWPSGTLANEQFF	TGTGCCAGCTGGCCTAGCGGAACCCTCGCTAATGAGCAGTTCTTC
TRBV28	NA	TRBJ1-2	TRBD1	CASSLIRGQGTGYTF	TGTGCCAGCAGTTTAATTAGGGGACAGGGGACCGGCTACACCTTC
TRBV27	NA	TRBJ2-7	TRBD1	CASSLSAGTGSYEQYF	TGTGCCAGCAGTTTATCGGCCGGGACAGGATCCTACGAGCAGTACTTC
TRBV28	once	TRBJ2-3	TRBD2	CASSLGGSTDTQYF	TGTGCCAGCAGTTTGGGGGGGAGCACAGATACGCAGTATTTT
TRBV5-1	NA	TRBJ2-5	NA	CASSSTMGGETQYF	TGCGCCAGCAGCTCGACCATGGGCGGGGAGACCCAGTACTTC
TRBV15	NA	TRBJ1-4	NA	CATSSTRQSLIEGLFF	TGTGCCACCAGCAGTACCAGACAATCCTTAATAGAAGGACTGTTTTTT
TRBV6-5	once	TRBJ1-4	NA	CASRQTGLNEKLFF	TGTGCCAGCCGACAGACAGGACTTAATGAAAAACTGTTTTTT
TRBV27	NA	TRBJ1-2	NA	CASSYSGNYGYTF	TGTGCCAGCAGTTACTCAGGGAACTATGGCTACACCTTC
TRBV5-4	NA	TRBJ2-7	TRBD2	CASSLGGAGGPHYEQYF	TGTGCCAGCAGCTTGGGCGGTGCGGGAGGGCCACACTACGAGCAGTACTTC
TRBV6-5	NA	TRBJ1-5	TRBD1	CASSSLQGVQPQHF	TGTGCCAGCAGTTCCCTTCAGGGGGTTCAGCCCCAGCATTTT
TRBV5-4	NA	TRBJ1-1	NA	CASSHGPLFEAFF	TGTGCCAGCAGTCACGGACCGCTTTTCGAAGCTTTCTTT
TRBV7-6	NA	TRBJ2-1	NA	CASSPTDYDGQFF	TGTGCCAGCAGCCCGACGGACTACGACGGGCAGTTCTTC
TRBV27	NA	TRBJ2-1	TRBD2	CASSWGGLGYNEQFF	TGTGCCAGCAGCTGGGGCGGACTAGGGTACAATGAGCAGTTCTTC
TRBV29-1	NA	TRBJ1-1	NA	CSVWGEQGATEAFF	TGCAGCGTCTGGGGGGAGCAGGGAGCCACTGAAGCTTTCTTT